This TCR beta chain originates from a study of blood T cell repertoires in COVID-19. Recovered status in Cohort 3 required two negative PCRs, clearance, or symptom resolution. In the authors' workflow: Reference gene primer amplification gave estimated nucleated cell counts. Measured with immunoSEQ multiplex PCR; TCRdb has only the in-frame clones, and not every one. V, J and clone size are taken as reported in that table, and D and trimming were inferred from the DNA itself. The table records hundreds of thousands of clones, about 89% of them present only once. CDR3 length equals 15 residues. The J segment lost 7 bases and the V segment lost 3 bases, leaving 9 bases of the junction unmatched. Germline-derived CDR1 and CDR2 are KGHSY and FQNENV.

The specimen was PBMCs or T cells enriched from blood (not recorded which). The source is a man aged 40-49 years who had recovered from COVID-19. The chain recombines TRBV16 with TRBJ2-1, with 7 bases that match TRBD2. The CDR3 region is CASSQQRTSWNEQFF. CDR3 bases: TGTGCCAGCAGCCAGCAAAGGACTAGTTGGAATGAGCAGTTCTTC.